These T cell receptor beta chains were read from a single sample in a study of blood T cells in healthy people across ages. TCRdb reprocessed the 5' RACE reads with MiXCR, giving one entry per CDR3 protein. The profile shows some 880,000 distinct CDR3 sequences, about 36% of them singletons. The source material was blood. The receptors shown here come from a young man in good health. Both conserved end residues are part of each CDR3. The order of the fields is J gene, clone size, CDR3 length, D gene, V gene, CDR3 DNA, CDR3 protein. A D gene is named only where the DNA matches it firmly. The size of a clone is reported for some rows only, either as once, few or many, or as a class for expanded clones.

j_gene: TRBJ2-1; abundance: many; len: 15; d_gene: TRBD1; v_gene: TRBV3-1; CDR3nt: TGTGCCAGCAGCCACGGACAGGGGGCTAACAATGAGCAGTTCTTC; CDR3aa: CASSHGQGANNEQFF
j_gene: TRBJ1-4; abundance: few; len: 13; d_gene: NA; v_gene: TRBV12-3/TRBV12-4; CDR3nt: TGTGCCAGCAGTTTTAAGGCTCGTGAAAAACTGTTTTTT; CDR3aa: CASSFKAREKLFF
j_gene: TRBJ2-7; abundance: NA; len: 15; d_gene: TRBD2; v_gene: TRBV5-1; CDR3nt: TGCGCCAGCAGCTTGGCAGCGGGGGGGCACAATGAGCAGTACTTC; CDR3aa: CASSLAAGGHNEQYF
j_gene: TRBJ1-2; abundance: few; len: 15; d_gene: NA; v_gene: TRBV5-1; CDR3nt: TGCGCCAGCAGCTTGGAGGCCAGACCTAACTATGGCTACACCTTC; CDR3aa: CASSLEARPNYGYTF
j_gene: TRBJ2-3; abundance: NA; len: 12; d_gene: NA; v_gene: TRBV29-1; CDR3nt: TGCAGCGTCGACCTAAGCACAGATACGCAGTATTTT; CDR3aa: CSVDLSTDTQYF
j_gene: TRBJ2-2; abundance: NA; len: 17; d_gene: NA; v_gene: TRBV9; CDR3nt: TGTGCCAGCAGCGTAGCCCGGACAGAAGCGAACACCGGGGAGCTGTTTTTT; CDR3aa: CASSVARTEANTGELFF
j_gene: TRBJ2-5; abundance: NA; len: 13; d_gene: TRBD1; v_gene: TRBV20-1; CDR3nt: TGCAGTGCCAGTTCGGGACAGCAAGAGACCCAGTACTTC; CDR3aa: CSASSGQQETQYF
j_gene: TRBJ2-3; abundance: many; len: 15; d_gene: NA; v_gene: TRBV10-3; CDR3nt: TGTGCCATCAGGGGAGGGGGTCCCAGCACAGATACGCAGTATTTT; CDR3aa: CAIRGGGPSTDTQYF
j_gene: TRBJ2-1; abundance: NA; len: 13; d_gene: TRBD1; v_gene: TRBV12-3/TRBV12-4; CDR3nt: TGTGCCAGCAGTGGGGACAGATACAATGAGCAGTTCTTC; CDR3aa: CASSGDRYNEQFF
j_gene: TRBJ1-1; abundance: NA; len: 10; d_gene: NA; v_gene: TRBV29-1; CDR3nt: TGCAGCTCGGGGGCCCGTGAAGCTTTCTTT; CDR3aa: CSSGAREAFF
j_gene: TRBJ2-5; abundance: NA; len: 15; d_gene: NA; v_gene: TRBV6-2/TRBV6-3; CDR3nt: TGTGCCAGCAGTCGACCCGGGACCGGCGGGGAGACCCAGTACTTC; CDR3aa: CASSRPGTGGETQYF
j_gene: TRBJ1-1; abundance: few; len: 16; d_gene: NA; v_gene: TRBV20-1; CDR3nt: TGCAGTGCTAGAGACCCCCGGGCAGGCCCTAACACTGAAGCTTTCTTT; CDR3aa: CSARDPRAGPNTEAFF
j_gene: TRBJ2-7; abundance: NA; len: 13; d_gene: TRBD1; v_gene: TRBV30; CDR3nt: TGTGCCTGCCGGGACAGGGTCTTCGGCGAGCAGTACTTC; CDR3aa: CACRDRVFGEQYF
j_gene: TRBJ2-3; abundance: few; len: 15; d_gene: NA; v_gene: TRBV9; CDR3nt: TGTGCCAGCAGCCCCCTTGACATTGACACAGATACGCAGTATTTT; CDR3aa: CASSPLDIDTDTQYF
j_gene: TRBJ1-6; abundance: few; len: 14; d_gene: NA; v_gene: TRBV5-4; CDR3nt: TGTGCCAGCAGGGCGGGACAACATAATTCACCCCTCCACTTT; CDR3aa: CASRAGQHNSPLHF
j_gene: TRBJ2-3; abundance: few; len: 16; d_gene: TRBD2; v_gene: TRBV5-1; CDR3nt: TGCGCCAGCAGCCCCGATAGCGGGGGGGCCGGGGATACGCAGTATTTT; CDR3aa: CASSPDSGGAGDTQYF
j_gene: TRBJ2-3; abundance: NA; len: 14; d_gene: NA; v_gene: TRBV4-3; CDR3nt: TGCGCCAGCAGCCCGGCAAGGGATGGGGATACGCAGTATTTT; CDR3aa: CASSPARDGDTQYF
j_gene: TRBJ2-1; abundance: NA; len: 16; d_gene: TRBD2; v_gene: TRBV30; CDR3nt: TGTGCCTGGACCGGAGGGCTAGCGGGTAATTACAATGAGCAGTTCTTC; CDR3aa: CAWTGGLAGNYNEQFF
j_gene: TRBJ2-1; abundance: NA; len: 10; d_gene: NA; v_gene: TRBV20-1; CDR3nt: TGCAGTGCTCCGAACCGGGAGCAGTTCTTC; CDR3aa: CSAPNREQFF
j_gene: TRBJ2-3; abundance: NA; len: 14; d_gene: NA; v_gene: TRBV12-3/TRBV12-4; CDR3nt: TGTGCCAGCAGTCCCCCCCTAGTCACAGATACGCAGTATTTT; CDR3aa: CASSPPLVTDTQYF
j_gene: TRBJ2-3; abundance: NA; len: 12; d_gene: NA; v_gene: TRBV7-2; CDR3nt: TGTGCCAGCAGCTACCACACAGATACGCAGTATTTT; CDR3aa: CASSYHTDTQYF
j_gene: TRBJ2-5; abundance: few; len: 14; d_gene: NA; v_gene: TRBV7-9; CDR3nt: TGTGCCAGTAGCTCGGACATCTATCAAGAGACCCAGTACTTC; CDR3aa: CASSSDIYQETQYF
j_gene: TRBJ1-3; abundance: once; len: 14; d_gene: TRBD1; v_gene: TRBV2; CDR3nt: TGTGCCAGCGGACAGGGTGTAGCTGGAAACACCATATATTTT; CDR3aa: CASGQGVAGNTIYF
j_gene: TRBJ2-5; abundance: many; len: 13; d_gene: NA; v_gene: TRBV18; CDR3nt: TGTGCCAGCTCACCACCGGTGGCGGAGACCCAGTACTTC; CDR3aa: CASSPPVAETQYF
j_gene: TRBJ1-5; abundance: few; len: 14; d_gene: NA; v_gene: TRBV12-3/TRBV12-4; CDR3nt: TGTGCCAGCACCGGGGACTTTAGCAATCAGCCCCAGCATTTT; CDR3aa: CASTGDFSNQPQHF
j_gene: TRBJ2-2; abundance: NA; len: 15; d_gene: NA; v_gene: TRBV4-1; CDR3nt: TGCGCCAGCAGCCAATCCGGAGCGAACACCGGGGAGCTGTTTTTT; CDR3aa: CASSQSGANTGELFF
j_gene: TRBJ2-7; abundance: few; len: 13; d_gene: TRBD2; v_gene: TRBV29-1; CDR3nt: TGCAGCGTTGAAGTGGCTAGCGGCTACGAGCAGTACTTC; CDR3aa: CSVEVASGYEQYF
j_gene: TRBJ2-7; abundance: few; len: 14; d_gene: TRBD2; v_gene: TRBV12-3/TRBV12-4; CDR3nt: TGTGCCAGCAGAGTAGCGGGAGGCTACAATGAGCAGTACTTC; CDR3aa: CASRVAGGYNEQYF
j_gene: TRBJ2-3; abundance: once; len: 15; d_gene: TRBD2; v_gene: TRBV5-1; CDR3nt: TGCGCCAGCAGCTTGAGCTCCTATGGGGAGGGTACGCAGTATTTT; CDR3aa: CASSLSSYGEGTQYF
j_gene: TRBJ2-3; abundance: few; len: 18; d_gene: NA; v_gene: TRBV29-1; CDR3nt: TGCAGCGTGAATTTACCCGTGATTAGGGCGCTCTACACAGATACGCAGTATTTT; CDR3aa: CSVNLPVIRALYTDTQYF
j_gene: TRBJ2-1; abundance: many; len: 13; d_gene: NA; v_gene: TRBV7-2; CDR3nt: TGTGCCAGCAGCTTAGGTTCCAGGGATGAGCAGTTCTTC; CDR3aa: CASSLGSRDEQFF
j_gene: TRBJ1-6; abundance: few; len: 13; d_gene: NA; v_gene: TRBV30; CDR3nt: TGTGCCTGGACCGGCTCCTATAATTCACCCCTCCACTTT; CDR3aa: CAWTGSYNSPLHF
j_gene: TRBJ1-4; abundance: few; len: 15; d_gene: NA; v_gene: TRBV13; CDR3nt: TGTGCCAGCAGCGCGAGGGGGGTGACTAATGAAAAACTGTTTTTT; CDR3aa: CASSARGVTNEKLFF